A single sample gave rise to the 24 T cell receptor beta chains below, sequenced in a study of cytomegalovirus exposure and HLA in healthy donors. This PCR relied on a set of 60 Vbeta primers and 13 Jbeta primers. Produced via immunoSEQ multiplex PCR; TCRdb's table is partial and in-frame only. The repertoire consists of some 180,000 clones, with 76% occurring once and the leading ten covering about 1.5%. Material: PBMCs. These receptors all come from a man aged 18 to 30 in good health and CMV-seronegative.

V is TRBV15 and J is TRBJ2-7, with D uncertain. CDR3 length: 15 amino acids. V dropped 0 bases and J dropped 3 bases, with 12 bases sitting between them. Germline V gene data show CDR1 as LNHNV and CDR2 as YYDKDF (reference sequence). CDR3 region: CATSRDPRRVYEQYF. In DNA, the CDR3 is TGTGCCACCAGCAGAGACCCCAGACGGGTCTACGAGCAGTACTTC.

The chain combines TRBV6-6 with TRBJ1-6; 8 bases agree with TRBD1. The CDR3 is 13 residues long. Trimming at V came to 6 bases and at J to 9 bases, leaving 4 bases not matched to a gene. From germline, CDR1 is MNHNY and CDR2 SVGAGI (reference sequence). CDR3 bases: TGTGCCAGCAGGGACAGGGAGGGTTCACCCCTCCACTTT. Its translation: CASRDREGSPLHF.

This clone has only a few counts. The V gene is TRBV6-6, the J gene TRBJ1-1; weak D call: TRBD1 (5 bases). CDR3 length equals 14 residues. Per germline, CDR1 MNHNY and CDR2 SVGAGI (reference sequence). Trimming cost V 7 bases and J 4 bases, with 16 bases left between them. CDR3 sequence (DNA): TGTGCCAGCACACCCCCGTGGGGGGGCACTGAAGCTTTCTTT. It is translated as CASTPPWGGTEAFF.

This chain joins TRBV5-5 and TRBJ1-5; perhaps TRBD1 as D (5 bases). Looked up from germline, CDR1 is SGHKS and CDR2 is YYEKEE (reference sequence). V lost 0 bases and J lost 5, with 12 bases in between. The CDR3 is made up of 15 amino acids. For the CDR3, the DNA is TGTGCCAGCAGCTTGGGGAGCAGGGAGGATCAGCCCCAGCATTTT. Its protein product is CASSLGSREDQPQHF.

This chain links TRBV20-1 with TRBJ1-1, with D perhaps matching TRBD1 (5 bases). The CDR3 consists of 11 residues. Germline loops: CDR1 DFQATT, CDR2 SNEGSKA (reference sequence). The CDR3 reads CRHGGDTEAFF. The CDR3 DNA reads as TGCCGACACGGGGGGGACACTGAAGCTTTCTTT.

The chain employs TRBV4-1 and TRBJ2-1; D might be TRBD2 (6 bases). V was clipped by 4 bases and J by 2 bases, with 12 bases between them. In germline, CDR1 is MGHRA, CDR2 YSYEKL. The CDR3 spans 15 residues. The CDR3 reads CASSLSTSTYNEQFF. The CDR3 DNA reads TGCGCCAGCAGCCTTTCTACTAGCACCTACAATGAGCAGTTCTTC.

Only a few counts were recorded for this clone. CDR3 in amino acids: CASSFWALPSNQPQHF. CDR3 bases: TGTGCCAGCAGTTTCTGGGCCCTCCCCAGCAATCAGCCCCAGCATTTT. The V and J genes are TRBV6-5 and TRBJ1-5; D ambiguous. Germline loops: CDR1 MNHEY, CDR2 SVGAGI. Trimming shortened V by 4 bases and J by 1 base, and 14 bases separated the two germline ends. The CDR3 spans 16 residues.

The gene calls are TRBV5-1 and TRBJ2-3; D not resolved. The CDR3 spans 15 residues. V lost 1 base, J lost 2 bases, and 11 bases lay in between. The germline V gene has CDR1 SGHRS and CDR2 YFSETQ. CDR3 sequence reads: CASSLSVDSTDTQYF. The CDR3 nucleotides read TGCGCCAGCAGCTTGTCGGTTGATTCCACAGATACGCAGTATTTT.

The V and J genes are TRBV29-1 and TRBJ1-2; 9 nucleotides line up with TRBD1. This CDR3 spans 13 amino acids. From germline, CDR1 is SQVTM and CDR2 ANQGSEA. Trimming took 7 bases from V and 2 from J; bases not matched to a gene: 5. CDR3 in amino acids: CSDRDRANYGYTF. The DNA for the CDR3 is TGCAGCGACAGGGACAGGGCGAACTATGGCTACACCTTC.

The chain employs TRBV19 and TRBJ1-5; possibly TRBD1 for D (5 bases). The germline gives CDR1 LNHDA, CDR2 SQIVND (reference sequence). This CDR3 is built from 15 residues. The V end lost 4 bases, the J end lost 3 bases, and 13 bases lay between the germline ends. CDR3 DNA sequence: TGTGCCAGTAGTAGGGGAGGGACGGACAATCAGCCCCAGCATTTT. Translated: CASSRGGTDNQPQHF.

The chain employs TRBV18 and TRBJ1-2; 10 bases line up with TRBD1. The CDR3 has 17 amino acids. J gave up 2 bases and V 3 bases, and 9 bases lay outside the gene matches. The V gene's germline CDR1 is KGHSH and CDR2 LQKENI. The CDR3, as DNA: TGTGCCAGCTCACCCGATCGGCCGGGACAGGGGAACTATGGCTACACCTTC. Its protein product is CASSPDRPGQGNYGYTF.

Only a few counts were recorded for this clone. The genes are TRBV5-4 and TRBJ2-3; 11 bases align to TRBD1. CDR3 length: 16 amino acids. Per germline, CDR1 SGHNT and CDR2 YYREEE (reference sequence). Trimming took 3 bases from V and 3 from J; bases not matched to a gene: 6. CDR3 loop: CASSSTGQGATDTQYF. The CDR3 region has the DNA TGTGCCAGCAGCTCGACCGGACAGGGGGCTACAGATACGCAGTATTTT.

This clone has more than one count but fewer than ten. The gene calls are TRBV27 and TRBJ2-7; 9 bases map to TRBD1. The V and J ends lost 6 bases and 7 bases, in that order; junction bases with no gene match: 13. This CDR3 comprises 15 residues. Germline-derived CDR1 and CDR2 are MNHEY and SMNVEV (reference sequence). The CDR3 DNA reads as TGTGCCAGCAGCCCCCGGACAGGGGCAGGGGGTGAGCAGTACTTC. Its translation is CASSPRTGAGGEQYF.

This sequence joins TRBV19 and TRBJ2-7; D unresolved. Trimming left V 3 bases short and J 3 bases short, with 15 bases between. This CDR3 spans 15 amino acids. In germline, CDR1 is LNHDA, CDR2 SQIVND (reference sequence). CDR3 sequence: CASSIGRRQDYEQYF. The CDR3 DNA sequence: TGTGCCAGTAGTATTGGTCGGCGTCAGGACTACGAGCAGTACTTC.

The CDR3 DNA reads as TGTGCCAGCAGCTTAAGTCAGGGGAGCACTGAAGCTTTCTTT. The encoded protein is CASSLSQGSTEAFF. The chain employs TRBV7-3 and TRBJ1-1; possible D gene TRBD1, 6 bases. The CDR3 spans 14 residues. CDR1 and CDR2 (germline): SGHTA, FQGTGA. Trimming shortened V by 1 base and J by 4 bases, and 10 bases separated the two germline ends.

The chain links TRBV13 to TRBJ1-1; 9 nucleotides align to TRBD1. The germline CDR1 and CDR2 sequences are PRHDT and FYEKMQ (reference sequence). The CDR3 spans 14 residues. Trimming took 4 bases from V and 8 from J; bases not matched to a gene: 8. CDR3 sequence: CASSSRDRETEAFF. The CDR3 nucleotides are TGTGCCAGCAGCTCCCGGGACAGGGAGACGGAAGCTTTCTTT.

This clone has a handful of counts. In nucleotides, the CDR3 is TGTGCCAGCAGCGGGGCGACAGGTGGTCGCTACACCTTC. Translating gives CASSGATGGRYTF. The genes are TRBV7-9 and TRBJ1-2; D is possibly TRBD1 (6 bases). CDR1 SEHNR and CDR2 FQNEAQ come from the germline V gene (reference sequence). Trimming pared 5 bases from V and 9 bases from J, leaving 16 bases between. The CDR3 spans 13 residues. Drawing the rest from reference TRBV7-9 and TRBJ1-2, the complete variable domain is DTGVSQNPRHKITKRGQNVTFRCDPISEHNRLYWYRQTLGQGPEFLTYFQNEAQLEKSRLLSDRFSAERPKGSFSTLEIQRTEQGDSAMYLCASSGATGGRYTFGSGTRLTVV.

This clone was counted a single time. This rearrangement joins TRBV2 to TRBJ1-2, with TRBD1 identical over 10 bases. J lost 8 bases, V lost 11 bases, and 5 bases had no gene match. Germline CDR1 reads SNHLY; CDR2 reads FYNNEI. This CDR3 spans 11 amino acids. The CDR3 bases are TGTGCCGGGGACAGGGGCAAAGGCTACACCTTC. Its translation: CAGDRGKGYTF.

J is TRBJ1-2 and V is TRBV6-5; 7 positions agree with TRBD1. With V trimmed by 6 bases and J by 4 bases, 5 bases remained unmatched. The CDR3 sequence is 13 residues long. The germline V gene has CDR1 MNHEY and CDR2 SVGAGI. The CDR3: CASRQGWGYGYTF. CDR3 DNA sequence: TGTGCCAGCAGACAGGGGTGGGGCTATGGCTACACCTTC.

CDR3 amino acids: CASTERGFSGNTIYF. Written as DNA, the CDR3 is TGTGCCAGTACCGAGAGAGGGTTCTCTGGAAACACCATATATTTT. The chain combines TRBV19 with TRBJ1-3; D gene uncertain. Trimming cost V 7 bases and J 0 bases, with 13 bases left between them. The CDR3 has 15 amino acids. The V gene's germline CDR1 is LNHDA and CDR2 SQIVND (reference sequence).

CDR3 protein: CASSLQTGEQFF. As DNA, the CDR3 is TGTGCCAGCAGTTTACAGACGGGGGAGCAGTTCTTC. The chain is built from TRBV28 and TRBJ2-1; the D gene is possibly TRBD2 (5 bases). This CDR3 contains 12 residues. V was cut by 2 bases and J by 10 bases, with 9 bases left in between. Germline V gives CDR1 MDHEN, CDR2 SYDVKM.

The CDR3 spells CASSRTGGTEAFF. The CDR3 DNA reads TGCGCCAGCAGCCGGACAGGAGGGACTGAAGCTTTCTTT. This chain joins TRBV5-1 and TRBJ1-1; 7 positions match TRBD1. V shed 4 bases, J shed 5 bases, and the junction held 5 bases outside the gene matches. The germline gives CDR1 SGHRS, CDR2 YFSETQ. CDR3 length: 13 amino acids.

The rearrangement joins TRBV7-6 to TRBJ2-1; 9 bases are shared with TRBD2. With V trimmed by 2 bases and J by 6 bases, 8 bases remained unmatched. The germline V gene encodes CDR1 SGHVS and CDR2 FNYEAQ. This CDR3 region has 16 residues. The CDR3 DNA sequence: TGTGCCAGCAGCTTATCTTTGCGGGAGGGCCCCAATGAGCAGTTCTTC. Residues: CASSLSLREGPNEQFF.

As for this clone: This same CDR3 is encoded by further DNA sequences in the sample. CDR3 residues: CASSSPDLRPSGYTF. The CDR3 nucleotides are TGTGCCAGCAGCTCTCCGGACTTACGCCCAAGTGGCTACACCTTC. The chain combines TRBV7-9 with TRBJ1-2; no definite D call. The V end lost 4 bases, the J end lost 7 bases, and 19 bases lay between the germline ends. This CDR3 has 15 amino acids. Germline lookup yields CDR1 SEHNR and CDR2 FQNEAQ (reference sequence).